Presented here are 5 T cell receptor beta chains from one specimen sequenced in a study of cytomegalovirus exposure and HLA in healthy donors. Primers included in the PCR were 60 Vbeta and 13 Jbeta primers. Here immunoSEQ multiplex PCR was the method, and the copy in TCRdb shows in-frame clones only, minus some. Of over 55,000 clones listed, around 80% were seen once; the top ten hold approximately 5.9%. The sample taken for sequencing was PBMCs. The receptors derive from a male donor in good health and CMV-seronegative.

There are a few counts of this clone. The J gene is TRBJ2-5, the V gene TRBV19; TRBD2 matches at 12 bases. Germline loops: CDR1 LNHDA, CDR2 SQIVND (reference sequence). Trimming cost V 8 bases and J 3 bases; bases outside gene matches: 1. CDR3 length equals 13 residues. The CDR3 coding sequence is TGTGCCAGTCGACTAGCGGGGGAAGAGACCCAGTACTTC. It codes for CASRLAGEETQYF.

The chain links TRBV28 to TRBJ2-7, with TRBD1 matching 9 bases. The V segment lost 10 bases and the J segment 7 bases; nucleotides outside the gene matches: 17. CDR1 is MDHEN and CDR2 is SYDVKM in the germline V gene. The CDR3 length is 15 residues. The CDR3 spells CAILPVGTGLEEQYF. The DNA for the CDR3 is TGTGCCATCCTACCCGTGGGGACAGGGTTGGAGGAGCAGTACTTC.

The chain combines TRBV9 with TRBJ2-3; 10 bases line up with TRBD1. CDR1 is SGDLS and CDR2 is YYNGEE in the germline V gene. CDR3 length: 16 amino acids. V lost 0 bases, J lost 4 bases, and 5 bases stayed unmatched. CDR3 protein: CASSVGTGTGADTQYF. In DNA, the CDR3 is TGTGCCAGCAGCGTAGGAACCGGGACAGGGGCAGATACGCAGTATTTT.

The rearrangement uses TRBV7-2 and TRBJ1-1; D is ambiguous. CDR3 length: 11 residues. Trimming left V 3 bases short and J 6 bases short, with 5 bases between. Germline loops: CDR1 SGHTA, CDR2 FQGNSA. The DNA of the CDR3 is TGTGCCAGCAGCTTTCTAGCTGAAGCTTTCTTT. This sequence encodes CASSFLAEAFF.

The chain recombines TRBV7-9 with TRBJ2-3; 12 bases line up with TRBD2. CDR1 SEHNR and CDR2 FQNEAQ come from the germline V gene (reference sequence). CDR3 length equals 16 residues. Losses at the gene ends were 3 bases for V and 5 bases for J; bases not matched to a gene: 6. The CDR3 DNA sequence: TGTGCCAGCAGCTTTCGGCTAGCGGGGGGGCAAGATACGCAGTATTTT. It yields the protein CASSFRLAGGQDTQYF.